The present TCR beta chain was sequenced within a study of regulatory T cells in long-lasting Graves disease. V lost 4 bases to trimming and J lost 2 bases; unmatched junction nucleotides: 1. The CDR3 totals 12 residues. Germline V gene data show CDR1 as DFQATT and CDR2 as SNEGSKA (reference sequence). Stated time point: newly diagnosed GD, antithyroid drugs for less than 3 months. Extracted PBMC RNA gave rise to the TCR library. TCR beta libraries were built with iRepertoire HTBI primers and Arm-PCR of CDR3 regions. TCRdb re-analysed the multiplex PCR reads in MiXCR, keeping a single row per CDR3 protein. The data hold roughly 350,000 distinct CDR3 sequences, with over 15% observed a single time. These data were also filed under a second study, of T cells in Graves' hyperthyroidism and ophthalmopathy. Per that paper: Absence of ophthalmopathy progression within 18 months defined stable Graves' hyperthyroidism. In blood, most of the thyroid clonotypes expanded above 0.001 were also present.

The sequence came from a man aged 40-50 years with Graves disease. This rearrangement joins TRBV20-1 to TRBJ1-2, with 7 bases aligning to TRBD1. Sequenced material: peripheral blood mononuclear cells (PBMCs), taken at new diagnosis, from a patient treated with antithyroid drugs. The chain's CDR3 is CSAKTGNYGYTF. CDR3 in DNA: TGCAGTGCTAAGACAGGGAACTATGGCTACACCTTC.